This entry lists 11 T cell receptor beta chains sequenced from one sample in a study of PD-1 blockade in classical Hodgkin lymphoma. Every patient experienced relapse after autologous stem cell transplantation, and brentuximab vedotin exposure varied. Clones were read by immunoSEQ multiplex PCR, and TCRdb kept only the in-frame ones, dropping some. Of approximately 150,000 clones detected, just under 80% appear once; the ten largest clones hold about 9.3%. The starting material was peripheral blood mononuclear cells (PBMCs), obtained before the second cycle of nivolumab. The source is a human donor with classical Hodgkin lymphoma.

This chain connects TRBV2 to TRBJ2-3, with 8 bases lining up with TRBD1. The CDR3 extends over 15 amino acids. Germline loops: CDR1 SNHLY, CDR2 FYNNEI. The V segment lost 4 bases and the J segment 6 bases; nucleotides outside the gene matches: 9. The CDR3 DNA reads TGTGCCAGCAGTGTTGAGACAGGGGTTTTGGATACGCAGTATTTT. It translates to CASSVETGVLDTQYF.

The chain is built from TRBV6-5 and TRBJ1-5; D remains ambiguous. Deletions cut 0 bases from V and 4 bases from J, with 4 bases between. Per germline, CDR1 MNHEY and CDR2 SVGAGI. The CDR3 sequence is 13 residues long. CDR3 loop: CASSYSWNQPQHF. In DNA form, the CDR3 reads TGTGCCAGCAGTTACTCGTGGAATCAGCCCCAGCATTTT.

CDR3 amino acids: CASRGRGRGNEQFF. The CDR3 DNA is TGTGCCAGCAGGGGGAGGGGAAGAGGGAATGAGCAGTTCTTC. This chain links TRBV19 with TRBJ2-1, with D perhaps being TRBD1 or TRBD2 (7 bases each). Germline V gives CDR1 LNHDA, CDR2 SQIVND (reference sequence). The CDR3 runs to 14 residues. V was cut by 9 bases and J by 7 bases, with 19 bases left in between.

The CDR3 loop is CASGTGGEETQYF. In DNA form, the CDR3 reads TGTGCCAGTGGGACAGGGGGGGAGGAGACCCAGTACTTC. This chain links TRBV19 with TRBJ2-5; 11 bases are shared with TRBD1. Germline-derived CDR1 and CDR2 are LNHDA and SQIVND (reference sequence). The CDR3 contains 13 residues. J gave up 5 bases and V 8 bases, and 4 bases lay outside the gene matches.

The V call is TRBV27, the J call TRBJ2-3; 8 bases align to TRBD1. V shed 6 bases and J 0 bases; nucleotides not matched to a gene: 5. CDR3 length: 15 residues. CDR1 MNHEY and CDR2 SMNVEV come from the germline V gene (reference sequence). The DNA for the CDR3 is TGTGCCAGCAGACGGACAGGGACTAGCACAGATACGCAGTATTTT. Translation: CASRRTGTSTDTQYF.

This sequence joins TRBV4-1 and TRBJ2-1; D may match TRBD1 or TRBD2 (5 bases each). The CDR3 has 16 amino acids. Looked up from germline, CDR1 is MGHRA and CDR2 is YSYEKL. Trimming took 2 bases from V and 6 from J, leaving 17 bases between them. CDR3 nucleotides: TGCGCCAGCAGCCAACCCCTCAGAGGGGAACCCAATGAGCAGTTCTTC. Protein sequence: CASSQPLRGEPNEQFF.

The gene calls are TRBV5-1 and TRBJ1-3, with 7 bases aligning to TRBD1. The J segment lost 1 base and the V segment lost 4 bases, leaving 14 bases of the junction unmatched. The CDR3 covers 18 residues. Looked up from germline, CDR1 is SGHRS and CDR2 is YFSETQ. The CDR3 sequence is CASSGGEGAVASGNTIYF. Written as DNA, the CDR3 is TGCGCCAGCAGCGGCGGGGAGGGGGCTGTTGCATCTGGAAACACCATATATTTT.

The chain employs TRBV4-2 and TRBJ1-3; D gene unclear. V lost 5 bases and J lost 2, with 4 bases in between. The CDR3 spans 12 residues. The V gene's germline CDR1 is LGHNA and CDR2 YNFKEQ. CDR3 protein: CASSLAGNTIYF. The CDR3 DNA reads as TGTGCCAGCAGCTTGGCTGGAAACACCATATATTTT.

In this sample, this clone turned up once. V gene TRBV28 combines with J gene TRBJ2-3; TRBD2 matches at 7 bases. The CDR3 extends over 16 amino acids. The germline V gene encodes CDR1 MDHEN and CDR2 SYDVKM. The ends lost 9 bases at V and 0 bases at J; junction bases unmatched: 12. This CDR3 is CASTTLADPSTDTQYF. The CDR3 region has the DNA TGTGCCAGTACGACTCTAGCGGACCCTAGCACAGATACGCAGTATTTT.

The CDR3 DNA reads TGCGCCAGCAGACTTGACACTGAAGCTTTCTTT. Translation gives CASRLDTEAFF. This sequence joins TRBV4-1 and TRBJ1-1, with D uncertain. Germline V lookup: CDR1 MGHRA, CDR2 YSYEKL. V was pared by 6 bases and J by 3 bases, with 5 bases between. The CDR3 consists of 11 residues.

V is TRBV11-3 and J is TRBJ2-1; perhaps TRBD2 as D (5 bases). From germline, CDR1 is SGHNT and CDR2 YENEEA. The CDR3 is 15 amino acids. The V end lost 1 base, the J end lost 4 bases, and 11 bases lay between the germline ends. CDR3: CASSLASGSYNEQFF. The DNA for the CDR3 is TGTGCCAGCAGCTTAGCCAGCGGATCTTACAATGAGCAGTTCTTC.